This is a list of T cell receptor beta chains from one sample in a study of blood T cell repertoires in COVID-19. Repertoires were generated with immunoSEQ multiplex PCR, while TCRdb's copy carries only in-frame clones and drops some. This sample has about 310,000 clones, with about 91% found just once. Input material: PBMCs or T cells enriched from blood (not recorded which). The receptors stem from a woman aged 40 to 50 who had recovered from COVID-19. The CDR3 runs from the conserved cysteine through the conserved F or W. The D gene is left open where the match is weak.

j_call: TRBJ2-7; d_call: NA; cdr3_length: 15; v_call: TRBV27; cdr3_aa: CASSLESLTAYEQYF; cdr3_nt: TGTGCCAGCAGTTTAGAGTCCCTTACCGCCTACGAGCAGTACTTC
j_call: TRBJ1-2; d_call: NA; cdr3_length: 12; v_call: TRBV9; cdr3_aa: CASSAGGHGYTF; cdr3_nt: TGTGCCAGCAGCGCGGGAGGCCATGGCTACACCTTC
j_call: TRBJ1-3; d_call: NA; cdr3_length: 14; v_call: TRBV25-1; cdr3_aa: CASRGLGDGNTIYF; cdr3_nt: TGTGCCAGCAGGGGACTCGGCGATGGAAACACCATATATTTT
j_call: TRBJ2-1; d_call: NA; cdr3_length: 15; v_call: TRBV24-1; cdr3_aa: CATSDLRQPYNEQFF; cdr3_nt: TGTGCCACCAGTGATTTAAGACAGCCTTACAATGAGCAGTTCTTC
j_call: TRBJ2-3; d_call: TRBD2; cdr3_length: 16; v_call: TRBV9; cdr3_aa: CASSVEIAGVGDTQYF; cdr3_nt: TGTGCCAGCAGCGTAGAGATAGCGGGAGTGGGAGATACGCAGTATTTT
j_call: TRBJ1-6; d_call: NA; cdr3_length: 17; v_call: TRBV27; cdr3_aa: CASSFFLSGGDNSPLHF; cdr3_nt: TGTGCCAGCAGTTTCTTCCTCAGCGGGGGTGATAATTCACCCCTCCACTTT
j_call: TRBJ2-3; d_call: TRBD2; cdr3_length: 14; v_call: TRBV7-2; cdr3_aa: CASSLGLAGDTQYF; cdr3_nt: TGTGCCAGCAGCTTAGGACTAGCGGGAGATACGCAGTATTTT
j_call: TRBJ2-2; d_call: TRBD2; cdr3_length: 17; v_call: TRBV10-3; cdr3_aa: CAISESTSGANTGELFF; cdr3_nt: TGTGCCATCAGTGAGTCCACTAGCGGGGCGAACACCGGGGAGCTGTTTTTT
j_call: TRBJ1-5; d_call: NA; cdr3_length: 15; v_call: TRBV19; cdr3_aa: CASSIVEGDNQPQHF; cdr3_nt: TGTGCCAGTAGTATAGTGGAGGGAGACAATCAGCCCCAGCATTTT
j_call: TRBJ2-3; d_call: TRBD2; cdr3_length: 14; v_call: TRBV7-9; cdr3_aa: CASSLEVAGDTQYF; cdr3_nt: TGTGCCAGCAGCCTTGAGGTAGCGGGAGATACGCAGTATTTT
j_call: TRBJ2-5; d_call: TRBD2; cdr3_length: 17; v_call: TRBV4-3; cdr3_aa: CASSQEGLAGGRETQYF; cdr3_nt: TGCGCCAGCAGCCAGGAGGGACTAGCGGGGGGGCGAGAGACCCAGTACTTC
j_call: TRBJ1-2; d_call: NA; cdr3_length: 12; v_call: TRBV30; cdr3_aa: CAWWTFMDGYTF; cdr3_nt: TGTGCCTGGTGGACATTCATGGATGGCTACACCTTC